This passage covers 17 T cell receptor beta chains from one sample sequenced in a study of memory CD4+ T cells and cytomegalovirus serostatus. Single viable CD3+CD4+CD8-CD45RO+ cells were sorted as the memory CD4+ T cells. The data were produced by immunoSEQ multiplex PCR, yet TCRdb's version contains in-frame clones alone and is incomplete. The data contain around 57,000 clones, 80% of them singletons. Source material: memory CD4+ T cells from blood. These receptors all come from an adult in good health and CMV-seronegative. Some clones in this sample may be carry-over from other donors' samples.

V is TRBV7-8 and J is TRBJ2-5, with D perhaps matching TRBD2 (6 bases). This CDR3 has 15 amino acids. Germline lookup yields CDR1 SGHVS and CDR2 FQNEAQ. V was shortened by 8 bases and J by 5 bases, with 21 bases between the two germline ends. CDR3 in amino acids: CASRLFGSPGETQYF. CDR3 nucleotide sequence: TGTGCCAGCCGACTGTTCGGGAGCCCTGGTGAGACCCAGTACTTC. Supplemented by reference TRBV7-8 and TRBJ2-5, the full variable domain reads GAGVSQSPRYKVAKRGQDVALRCDPISGHVSLFWYQQALGQGPEFLTYFQNEAQLDKSGLPSDRFFAERPEGSVSTLKIQRTQQEDSAVYLCASRLFGSPGETQYFGPGTRLLVL.

V is TRBV29-1 and J is TRBJ2-3; TRBD2 matches at 9 bases. The CDR3 contains 15 residues. J gave up 1 base and V 4 bases, and 6 bases lay outside the gene matches. From germline, CDR1 is SQVTM and CDR2 ANQGSEA. The CDR3 region is CSVGGASGGTDTQYF. DNA of the CDR3: TGCAGCGTTGGGGGGGCTAGCGGGGGCACAGATACGCAGTATTTT.

In its sample, this clone ranks as medium-sized. The chain carries TRBV9 and TRBJ1-4; D unclear. V gave up 0 bases and J gave up 7 bases, with 13 bases separating them. This CDR3 is 15 amino acids long. The germline V gene has CDR1 SGDLS and CDR2 YYNGEE. This chain's CDR3 is CASSVGGGRGEKLFF. CDR3 sequence (DNA): TGTGCCAGCAGCGTAGGCGGAGGAAGAGGTGAAAAACTGTTTTTT.

The rearrangement links TRBV29-1 to TRBJ1-1; 7 nucleotides align to TRBD1. The ends lost 7 bases at V and 0 bases at J; junction bases unmatched: 5. Germline CDR1 and CDR2: SQVTM and ANQGSEA. CDR3 size: 13 residues. The CDR3 DNA sequence: TGCAGCGCTTCGACAGGGATGAACACTGAAGCTTTCTTT. The encoded protein is CSASTGMNTEAFF.

This rearrangement joins TRBV18 to TRBJ1-1; TRBD1 matches 10 bases. Germline V gene lookup returns CDR1 KGHSH and CDR2 LQKENI. The CDR3 has 16 residues. J gave up 5 bases and V 3 bases, and 9 bases lay outside the gene matches. The CDR3 region is CASSPLRGQGGTEAFF. CDR3 bases: TGTGCCAGCTCACCGCTCCGCGGACAGGGGGGGACTGAAGCTTTCTTT. Variable domain in full (rest from reference TRBV18 and TRBJ1-1): NAGVMQNPRHLVRRRGQEARLRCSPMKGHSHVYWYRQLPEEGLKFMVYLQKENIIDESGMPKERFSAEFPKEGPSILRIQQVVRGDSAAYFCASSPLRGQGGTEAFFGQGTRLTVV.

This chain joins TRBV30 and TRBJ2-2; D tentatively fits TRBD1 or TRBD2 (6 bases each). This CDR3 has 14 residues. V dropped 3 bases and J dropped 7 bases, with 15 bases sitting between them. The germline V gene encodes CDR1 GTSNPN and CDR2 SVGIG (reference sequence). CDR3 in amino acids: CAWRGWGAGGELFF. CDR3 nucleotides: TGTGCCTGGAGGGGTTGGGGGGCTGGCGGGGAGCTGTTTTTT.

CDR3 sequence reads: CATSRDRDFQETQYF. The DNA for the CDR3 is TGTGCCACCAGCAGAGATCGCGACTTTCAAGAGACCCAGTACTTC. This chain links TRBV15 with TRBJ2-5, with D hard to call. V was clipped by 0 bases and J by 2 bases, with 10 bases between them. Germline assignment: CDR1 LNHNV and CDR2 YYDKDF (reference sequence). The length of the CDR3 is 15 residues.

This chain links TRBV30 with TRBJ2-7; D is undetermined. Germline V lookup: CDR1 GTSNPN, CDR2 SVGIG (reference sequence). V was pared by 0 bases and J by 2 bases, with 8 bases between. The length of the CDR3 is 13 residues. CDR3 DNA sequence: TGTGCCTGGAGTGTACAAGGCCCCTACGAGCAGTACTTC. This encodes CAWSVQGPYEQYF.

This rearrangement joins TRBV29-1 to TRBJ2-1; possibly TRBD2 for D (6 bases). V was shortened by 5 bases and J by 4 bases, with 12 bases between the two germline ends. The CDR3 is 13 residues long. CDR1 and CDR2 (germline): SQVTM, ANQGSEA. CDR3 DNA: TGCAGCGTTCGCGGGATTTTGTACAATGAGCAGTTCTTC. Protein: CSVRGILYNEQFF.

The V and J genes are TRBV28 and TRBJ2-1; 11 bases map to TRBD1. The germline CDR1 and CDR2 sequences are MDHEN and SYDVKM. This CDR3 spans 16 amino acids. After removal of 2 bases from V and 8 bases from J, the junction contained 8 bases not matched to a gene. CDR3 region: CASSLDGTGGNYEQFF. CDR3 coding DNA: TGTGCCAGCAGTTTAGACGGGACAGGGGGTAACTATGAGCAGTTCTTC.

The J gene is TRBJ1-4, the V gene TRBV6-5; a weak D match, TRBD1 (5 bases). Germline lookup yields CDR1 MNHEY and CDR2 SVGAGI. With 4 bases removed from V and 0 bases from J, the gap between germline ends came to 12 bases. The CDR3 totals 16 residues. For the CDR3, the DNA is TGTGCCAGCAGTTCCGGGGCGAGCCCAACTAATGAAAAACTGTTTTTT. Amino acid sequence: CASSSGASPTNEKLFF.

This clone occurred a few times. The V and J genes are TRBV2 and TRBJ1-2; D perhaps matches TRBD1 (5 bases). Germline CDR1 is SNHLY and CDR2 is FYNNEI. The CDR3 loop spans 14 amino acids. V lost 6 bases to trimming and J lost 8 bases, with 19 bases between them. CDR3 loop: CASRKSWGEGGYTF. CDR3 coding DNA: TGTGCCAGCAGGAAATCCTGGGGGGAAGGGGGCTACACCTTC.

The CDR3 region is CASSLLHGRGRDGEQFF. CDR3 DNA sequence: TGTGCCAGCAGTTTACTCCATGGCCGGGGGAGGGACGGTGAGCAGTTCTTC. The chain is built from TRBV28 and TRBJ2-1; 7 nucleotides agree with TRBD2. Germline trimming cut 2 bases from V and 9 bases from J; bases unmatched to any gene: 16. This CDR3 region has 17 residues. The germline CDR1 and CDR2 sequences are MDHEN and SYDVKM.

The genes are TRBV5-1 and TRBJ2-7; 7 positions match TRBD1. This CDR3 has 14 residues. Per the germline V gene, CDR1 is SGHRS and CDR2 is YFSETQ. Trimming took 3 bases from V and 0 from J; bases not matched to a gene: 3. The CDR3 DNA sequence: TGCGCCAGCAGCTGGGACAGCAGCTCCTACGAGCAGTACTTC. Protein sequence: CASSWDSSSYEQYF.

The CDR3 is CASSRGLAGNNEQFF. CDR3 DNA sequence: TGTGCCAGCAGTCGGGGACTAGCGGGAAACAATGAGCAGTTCTTC. The rearrangement links TRBV6-1 to TRBJ2-1, with 13 bases fitting TRBD2. This CDR3 region has 15 residues. With V trimmed by 5 bases and J by 5 bases, 3 bases remained unmatched. Per germline, CDR1 MNHNS and CDR2 SASEGT.

This clone was recorded a few times. The rearrangement links TRBV6-5 to TRBJ1-1; unclear D gene. CDR1 and CDR2 (germline): MNHEY, SVGAGI. The CDR3 spans 12 residues. V was pared by 6 bases and J by 7 bases, with 12 bases between. The CDR3 bases are TGTGCCAGCAGCCGGGGTGAGGGTGAAGCTTTCTTT. This codes for CASSRGEGEAFF.

V and J are TRBV12-5 and TRBJ2-5; D is tentatively TRBD1 or TRBD2 (6 bases each). V was clipped by 7 bases and J by 5 bases, with 29 bases between them. CDR1 is LGHNT and CDR2 is FRNRAP in the germline V gene. The CDR3 spans 18 residues. The CDR3 DNA follows: TGTGCTAGTGCCGTAACCCTCACATCGGGGGCTGTAGGGGAGACCCAGTACTTC. Its translation is CASAVTLTSGAVGETQYF.